The source of this T cell receptor (beta chain) is a study of T cell repertoires in cytomegalovirus infection. Looking at the study overall: Public TCR beta signatures indicated both CMV infection and matching HLA type.

Germline lookup yields CDR1 SQVTM and CDR2 ANQGSEA. V shed 3 bases and J shed 7 bases, with 10 bases lying between them. The CDR3 runs 12 residues. In its sample, this clonotype was seen a few times. The antigen remains unidentified. TCRdb fed the reads into MiXCR, producing one record per CDR3 protein. Of more than 95,000 distinct CDR3 sequences in the sample, 25% to 35% are singletons; the top ten hold 58%. The origin of this receptor is a human donor in good health (CMV status not recorded). Some clones in this sample may be carry-over from other donors' samples. The chain uses TRBV29-1 and TRBJ2-1; D gene uncertain. Material: CD8+ T cells from cultured PBMCs, obtained from culture after CMV antigen stimulation. In DNA, the CDR3 is TGCAGCGTTGAGGTCATCTCAAATGAGCAGTTCTTC. This gives the protein CSVEVISNEQFF.